This TCR beta chain originates from a study of blood T cells in healthy people across ages. Study conclusions and caveats: Diversity was estimated from one million T cells, and these estimates were considered underestimates. A roughly linear fall in TCR beta diversity per million T cells was seen with increasing age. More naive CD4+ cells and higher diversity marked long-lived donors relative to aged donors.

Per germline, CDR1 SNHLY and CDR2 FYNNEI. The CDR3 is made up of 14 amino acids. V lost 6 bases to trimming and J lost 0 bases, with 6 bases between them. A J-beta primer mix and a sample-barcoded 5' primer were used in a second PCR of roughly 7 to 12 cycles. A tag from a template-switch adaptor with 12 random nucleotides marked each cDNA molecule. Each CDR3 protein is one row after TCRdb ran MiXCR on the 5' RACE reads. The table lists about 1.6 million distinct CDR3 sequences, about 32% of them singletons. This clonotype was found a few times. The antigen is undetermined. The sequencing input was blood. The genes are TRBV2 and TRBJ2-6; D is unresolved. The clonotype was recovered from a woman aged 25 to 45 in good health. For the CDR3, the DNA is TGTGCCAGCAGGATAGACTCTGGGGCCAACGTCCTGACTTTC. As protein: CASRIDSGANVLTF.